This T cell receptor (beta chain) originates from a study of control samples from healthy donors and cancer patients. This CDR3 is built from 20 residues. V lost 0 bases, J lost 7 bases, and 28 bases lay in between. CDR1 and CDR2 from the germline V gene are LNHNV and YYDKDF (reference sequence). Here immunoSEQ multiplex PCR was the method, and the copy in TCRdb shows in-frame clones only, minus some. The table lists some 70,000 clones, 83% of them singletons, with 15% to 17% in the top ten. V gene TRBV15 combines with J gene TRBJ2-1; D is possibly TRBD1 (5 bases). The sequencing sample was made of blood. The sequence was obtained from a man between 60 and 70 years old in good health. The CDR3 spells CATSRDPRTLGRTSTNEQFF. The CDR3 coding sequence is TGTGCCACCAGCAGAGATCCGAGGACACTCGGTCGAACCTCTACAAATGAGCAGTTCTTC.